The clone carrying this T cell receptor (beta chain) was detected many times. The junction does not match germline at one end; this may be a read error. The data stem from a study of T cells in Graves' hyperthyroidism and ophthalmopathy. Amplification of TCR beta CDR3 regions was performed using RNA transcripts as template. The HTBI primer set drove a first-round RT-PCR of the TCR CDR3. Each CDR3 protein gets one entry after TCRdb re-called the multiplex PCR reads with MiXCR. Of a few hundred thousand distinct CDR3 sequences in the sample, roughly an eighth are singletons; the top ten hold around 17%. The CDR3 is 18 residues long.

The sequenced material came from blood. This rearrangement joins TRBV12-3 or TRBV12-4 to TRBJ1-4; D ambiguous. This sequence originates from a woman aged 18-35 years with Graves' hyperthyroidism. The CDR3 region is CASSLLMREGSPNEKLFF. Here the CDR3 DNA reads TGTGCCAGCAGTTTACTGATGCGGGAGGGCTCGCCTAATGAAAAACTATTTTTT.